One TCR beta chain is described in this entry. These data come from a study of shared clonotypes between healthy human individuals. Positive CCR7 selection of CD45RO-negative cells yielded the naive CD8 cells, and terminally differentiated effector memory CD45RA+ cells were excluded. CDR1 is MNHEY and CDR2 is SVGAGI in the germline V gene. V was pared by 0 bases and J by 1 base, with 12 bases between. The CDR3 is 16 residues long. Assay used: immunoSEQ multiplex PCR; TCRdb lists only in-frame clones, some missing. The sample gives about 1.9 million clones, just under 95% of which show up once; more than 1.5% is in the top ten.

The chain links TRBV6-5 to TRBJ1-1; D is perhaps TRBD1 (5 bases). This clonotype was obtained from a man between 18 and 29 years old in good health. Some clones in this sample may be carry-over from other donors' samples. The sample comprised naive CD8+ T cells from PBMCs. The CDR3 sequence is CASSYSAQTGNTEAFF. As DNA, the CDR3 is TGTGCCAGCAGTTACTCGGCCCAAACAGGGAACACTGAAGCTTTCTTT.